A selection of T cell receptor beta chains follows, all from one sample in a study of control samples from healthy donors and cancer patients. The data were produced by immunoSEQ multiplex PCR, yet TCRdb's version contains in-frame clones alone and is incomplete. This table has about 74,000 clones, about 88% appearing once. Source material: blood. Source of these receptors: a woman aged 45-59 years in good health. Both conserved end residues are part of each CDR3. D genes are given only for firm matches. Size is stated for part of the rows, as once, few or many counts, or as a class when the clone is expanded.

TRBJ1-2,NA,NA,TRBV6-5,CASNPLSGEGYTF,TGTGCCAGCAATCCCCTTTCAGGGGAAGGCTACACCTTC
TRBJ1-1,once,TRBD1,TRBV7-2,CASSLGQLNTEAFF,TGTGCCAGCAGCTTGGGACAGCTGAACACTGAAGCTTTCTTT
TRBJ2-1,NA,TRBD2,TRBV19,CASRTSGEHYEQFF,TGTGCCAGTAGGACTAGCGGGGAGCATTATGAGCAGTTCTTC
TRBJ1-2,NA,NA,TRBV5-1,CASSYTPRTVLNYGYTF,TGCGCCAGCAGCTACACACCCCGGACAGTTCTTAACTATGGCTACACCTTC
TRBJ2-1,NA,NA,TRBV9,CASSVASREPYNEQFF,TGTGCCAGCAGCGTAGCTTCCCGGGAACCCTACAATGAGCAGTTCTTC
TRBJ2-2,NA,NA,TRBV18,CASSPTGTQNTGELFF,TGTGCCAGCTCACCAACCGGGACACAGAACACCGGGGAGCTGTTTTTT
TRBJ2-2,NA,NA,TRBV9,CASSVNPTNTGELFF,TGTGCCAGCAGCGTTAACCCAACGAACACCGGGGAGCTGTTTTTT
TRBJ1-2,NA,NA,TRBV6-5,CASRYRDTHQDGYTF,TGTGCCAGCAGGTACCGGGACACCCACCAGGATGGCTACACCTTC
TRBJ2-1,NA,TRBD1,TRBV5-1,CASKRQGAMDEQFF,TGCGCCAGCAAACGACAGGGGGCTATGGATGAGCAGTTCTTC
TRBJ1-6,few,NA,TRBV6-6,CASSYAGTNNSPLHF,TGTGCCAGCAGTTACGCGGGGACGAATAATTCACCCCTCCACTTT
TRBJ1-2,NA,NA,TRBV5-6,CASSLRGIGGYTF,TGTGCCAGCAGCTTAAGGGGGATCGGTGGGTACACCTTC
TRBJ1-2,NA,NA,TRBV6-5,CASRTWTADYGYTF,TGTGCCAGCAGGACCTGGACAGCGGACTATGGCTACACCTTC
TRBJ2-3,NA,NA,TRBV5-1,CASRIRDLTDTQYF,TGCGCCAGCAGAATTAGGGATCTGACAGATACGCAGTATTTT
TRBJ2-7,NA,NA,TRBV19,CASSEQGFHEQYF,TGTGCCAGTAGCGAACAGGGATTCCACGAGCAGTACTTC
TRBJ1-1,NA,NA,TRBV10-3,CAISASWAPRALEAFF,TGTGCCATCAGTGCATCGTGGGCACCTAGAGCCCTTGAAGCTTTCTTT
TRBJ1-1,NA,NA,TRBV19,CASSITGSLVSEAFF,TGTGCCAGTAGTATAACAGGGTCCCTGGTTTCGGAAGCTTTCTTT
TRBJ1-2,NA,NA,TRBV10-3,CAIDAGGEDSVYGYTF,TGTGCCATCGACGCGGGAGGTGAGGACAGCGTCTATGGCTACACCTTC
TRBJ2-1,NA,TRBD2,TRBV7-8,CASSLTSGGTYNEQFF,TGTGCCAGCAGCTTAACTAGCGGGGGGACTTACAATGAGCAGTTCTTC
TRBJ2-2,NA,TRBD1,TRBV29-1,CSVTGQGLTGELFF,TGCAGCGTCACGGGACAGGGGTTGACCGGGGAGCTGTTTTTT
TRBJ1-6,NA,NA,TRBV14,CASSQLSGSYNSPLHF,TGTGCCAGCAGCCAACTTTCCGGGAGCTATAATTCACCCCTCCACTTT
TRBJ1-5,NA,NA,TRBV29-1,CSVAGAGQPQHF,TGCAGCGTTGCGGGGGCAGGTCAGCCCCAGCATTTT
TRBJ1-1,NA,NA,TRBV7-9,CASSLLGGTEAFF,TGTGCCAGCAGCTTATTAGGGGGGACTGAAGCTTTCTTT
TRBJ1-2,few,NA,TRBV7-9,CASSFIGGYGYTF,TGTGCCAGCAGCTTCATAGGGGGCTATGGCTACACCTTC
TRBJ1-1,NA,NA,TRBV11-2,CASSRDTEAFF,TGTGCCAGCAGTCGGGACACTGAAGCTTTCTTT
TRBJ2-1,NA,NA,TRBV13,CASSRTAILSYNEQFF,TGTGCCAGCAGCCGGACAGCTATCTTATCCTACAATGAGCAGTTCTTC
TRBJ1-4,NA,NA,TRBV29-1,CSVGGGLLGEKLFF,TGCAGCGTTGGTGGGGGCCTGTTAGGGGAAAAACTGTTTTTT
TRBJ1-5,once,TRBD1,TRBV9,CASSEGQGYQPQHF,TGTGCCAGCAGCGAGGGACAGGGGTATCAGCCCCAGCATTTT
TRBJ2-1,NA,NA,TRBV3-1/TRBV3-2,CASSQVRDEQFF,TGTGCCAGCAGCCAAGTACGGGATGAGCAGTTCTTC
TRBJ2-1,NA,TRBD2,TRBV7-2,CASSLRTSSNEQFF,TGTGCCAGCAGCTTGAGGACTAGCTCCAATGAGCAGTTCTTC
TRBJ2-3,NA,TRBD2,TRBV3-1/TRBV3-2,CASSQGQLAGALTDTQYF,TGTGCCAGCAGCCAAGGGCAGCTAGCGGGGGCCCTCACAGATACGCAGTATTTT
TRBJ1-5,NA,NA,TRBV30,CAWSVDSNQPQHF,TGTGCCTGGAGTGTGGATAGCAATCAGCCCCAGCATTTT
TRBJ2-1,NA,NA,TRBV5-6,CASTPGWGNNEQFF,TGTGCCAGCACCCCTGGGTGGGGGAACAATGAGCAGTTCTTC
TRBJ2-3,NA,TRBD1,TRBV5-1,CASSLGGGGSTDTQYF,TGCGCCAGCAGCTTGGGAGGGGGCGGAAGCACAGATACGCAGTATTTT
TRBJ2-2,NA,NA,TRBV3-1/TRBV3-2,CASSQVRPGELFF,TGTGCCAGCAGCCAAGTAAGGCCCGGGGAGCTGTTTTTT
TRBJ2-3,NA,NA,TRBV2,CASSLGGPGDTQYF,TGTGCCAGCAGTCTTGGGGGGCCGGGGGATACGCAGTATTTT
TRBJ2-7,NA,NA,TRBV18,CASSPDQGYEQYF,TGTGCCAGCTCACCCGACCAGGGTTACGAGCAGTACTTC
TRBJ1-2,NA,NA,TRBV2,CASSETGGYGYTF,TGTGCCAGCAGTGAAACGGGGGGCTATGGCTACACCTTC
TRBJ2-7,NA,TRBD1,TRBV5-3,CARSFRGTVYEQYF,TGTGCCAGAAGCTTCAGAGGGACAGTCTACGAGCAGTACTTC
TRBJ2-7,NA,NA,TRBV7-2,CASSSYYEQYF,TGTGCCAGCAGCTCCTACTACGAGCAGTACTTC
TRBJ1-2,NA,NA,TRBV6-6,CASSYSHGNYGYTF,TGTGCCAGCAGTTACTCGCACGGAAACTATGGCTACACCTTC
TRBJ1-3,NA,NA,TRBV7-8,CASSSRGPHSGNTIYF,TGTGCCAGCAGCTCACGGGGGCCCCACTCTGGAAACACCATATATTTT
TRBJ2-3,few,NA,TRBV7-9,CASSFGGALADTQYF,TGTGCCAGCAGCTTTGGTGGGGCCCTGGCAGATACGCAGTATTTT
TRBJ1-3,NA,NA,TRBV5-1,CASSFSAGNTIYF,TGCGCCAGCAGCTTTAGTGCCGGAAACACCATATATTTT
TRBJ2-2,NA,TRBD1,TRBV2,CASRKRTGDTGELFF,TGTGCCAGCAGAAAAAGGACAGGGGACACCGGGGAGCTGTTTTTT
TRBJ2-7,NA,TRBD1,TRBV6-1,CASSELPGQGAYEQYF,TGTGCCAGCAGTGAGCTTCCGGGACAGGGGGCCTACGAGCAGTACTTC
TRBJ1-5,NA,TRBD1,TRBV6-5,CASSLRQGGPQPQHF,TGTGCCAGCAGTCTAAGACAGGGGGGTCCTCAGCCCCAGCATTTT
TRBJ1-2,NA,NA,TRBV10-3,CAISGGSAGGYTF,TGTGCCATCAGCGGCGGCAGTGCGGGTGGCTACACCTTC
TRBJ1-5,NA,NA,TRBV7-9,CASTVRDGLSNQPQHF,TGTGCCAGCACCGTAAGGGACGGATTAAGCAATCAGCCCCAGCATTTT
TRBJ2-3,NA,NA,TRBV10-1,CASSESPADTQYF,TGCGCCAGCAGTGAGTCGCCGGCAGATACGCAGTATTTT
TRBJ1-1,medium-sized,TRBD1,TRBV19,CASTRVDRGSFGTEAFF,TGTGCCAGTACAAGAGTTGACAGGGGTTCGTTTGGCACTGAAGCTTTCTTT
TRBJ1-1,NA,NA,TRBV5-1,CASSSTEDRTPDF,TGCGCCAGCAGCTCCACAGAAGACAGAACCCCTGATTTT
TRBJ2-7,NA,TRBD2,TRBV24-1,CATSDLRTSGGVLLSYEQYF,TGTGCCACCAGTGATTTGAGGACTAGCGGGGGGGTCCTCCTATCCTACGAGCAGTACTTC
TRBJ1-4,NA,NA,TRBV5-1,CASSLQGLDEKLFF,TGCGCCAGCAGCTTGCAAGGACTTGATGAAAAACTGTTTTTT
TRBJ2-1,NA,TRBD1,TRBV9,CASSRQGPNNEQFF,TGTGCCAGCAGTCGACAGGGGCCCAACAATGAGCAGTTCTTC